Each of the 26 T cell receptor beta chains below was sequenced from the same sample in a study of human T cells and chemical hapten exposure. TCRdb itself ran the RACE reads through MiXCR, one entry per CDR3 protein. This table holds around 350,000 distinct CDR3 sequences, around 5.5% found once. Documented time point: pre-sensitization, week 0. Regarding treatment: therapeutic diphenylcyclopropenone sensitization with weekly scalp DPC. Material: whole blood, obtained in connection with sensitization to the hapten diphenylcyclopropenone (DPC). These receptors came from a woman between 18 and 29 years old with alopecia areata. Some clones in this sample may be carry-over from other donors' samples.

Many counts were recorded for this clonotype. The chain is built from TRBV28 and TRBJ2-5, with no clear D. Trimming pared 3 bases from V and 3 bases from J, leaving 23 bases between. CDR1 and CDR2 (germline): MDHEN, SYDVKM. CDR3 length: 18 amino acids. CDR3 in DNA: TGTGCCAGCAGTTTTTGGGATAGCCCGGCGGACCTAGAAGAGACCCAGTACTTC. Translation: CASSFWDSPADLEETQYF.

This chain links TRBV6-2 or TRBV6-3 with TRBJ2-1; 10 bases fit TRBD2. Germline V gene data show CDR1 as MNHEY and CDR2 as SVGEGT. V shed 6 bases, J shed 9 bases, and the junction held 11 bases outside the gene matches. The CDR3 has 15 residues. The CDR3 DNA reads TGTGCCAGCAGGCCCGGGGTAGCGGGGGGAGCTGAGCAGTTCTTC. Its translation is CASRPGVAGGAEQFF.

This clonotype was counted a few times. This rearrangement joins TRBV7-2 to TRBJ2-3; possibly TRBD2 for D (6 bases). Germline V gene sequence: CDR1 SGHTA, CDR2 FQGNSA. This CDR3 is 15 amino acids long. Trimming shortened V by 2 bases and J by 5 bases, and 14 bases separated the two germline ends. As DNA, the CDR3 is TGTGCCAGCAGCTTAACGGGCGGGGCGGTAGATACGCAGTATTTT. It codes for CASSLTGGAVDTQYF.

This clonotype was seen ten or more times. The chain links TRBV24-1 to TRBJ1-1; D ambiguous. The CDR3 contains 13 residues. CDR1 is KGHDR and CDR2 is SFDVKD in the germline V gene. The V end lost 3 bases, the J end lost 0 bases, and 4 bases lay between the germline ends. In DNA, the CDR3 is TGTGCCACCAGTGATCGGCTGAACACTGAAGCTTTCTTT. Its translation: CATSDRLNTEAFF.

The chain joins TRBV20-1 to TRBJ1-2; D might be TRBD1 (6 bases). V was shortened by 3 bases and J by 3 bases, with 11 bases between the two germline ends. The CDR3 contains 13 residues. The germline CDR1 and CDR2 sequences are DFQATT and SNEGSKA (reference sequence). This chain's CDR3 is CSASQGPDYGYTF. In nucleotides, the CDR3 is TGCAGTGCTAGTCAGGGGCCTGACTATGGCTACACCTTC.

This clonotype was detected only a few times. CDR3 amino acids: CASSTSSVTNEKLFF. In nucleotides, the CDR3 is TGTGCCAGCTCAACGTCCTCGGTCACTAATGAAAAACTGTTTTTT. The chain combines TRBV18 with TRBJ1-4, with no clear D. Deletions cut 5 bases from V and 2 bases from J, with 12 bases between. The CDR3 covers 15 residues. Germline CDR1 is KGHSH and CDR2 is LQKENI. The whole variable domain, remainder taken from reference TRBV18 and TRBJ1-4, is NAGVMQNPRHLVRRRGQEARLRCSPMKGHSHVYWYRQLPEEGLKFMVYLQKENIIDESGMPKERFSAEFPKEGPSILRIQQVVRGDSAAYFCASSTSSVTNEKLFFGSGTQLSVL.

This clonotype occurred a few times. J is TRBJ2-1 and V is TRBV6-2 or TRBV6-3; TRBD1 agrees at 7 bases. Germline V gene lookup returns CDR1 MNHEY and CDR2 SVGEGT. The junction had 10 bases not matched to a gene; V was cut back by 3 bases and J by 5 bases. The CDR3 contains 16 residues. The CDR3 protein is CASSYFRQGYDNEQFF. The CDR3 DNA is TGTGCCAGCAGTTATTTCAGACAGGGTTACGACAATGAGCAGTTCTTC.

This clonotype was picked up many times. J is TRBJ1-3 and V is TRBV12-3 or TRBV12-4, with D uncertain. Trimming stripped 5 bases from V and 0 bases from J, with 14 bases between. The CDR3 runs to 16 residues. CDR3 in amino acids: CASSAPPKVSGNTIYF. The CDR3 DNA reads TGTGCCAGCAGTGCCCCCCCGAAGGTCTCTGGAAACACCATATATTTT.

In this sample, this clonotype turned up a few times. V and J are TRBV5-1 and TRBJ2-3; 12 nucleotides line up with TRBD2. Per germline, CDR1 SGHRS and CDR2 YFSETQ. V trimming: 4 bases; J trimming: 6 bases; junction bases outside the gene matches: 6. This CDR3 is 15 amino acids long. CDR3 residues: CASSPLLAGGDTQYF. The CDR3 DNA sequence: TGCGCCAGCAGCCCTCTTCTAGCGGGGGGGGATACGCAGTATTTT.

This clonotype came up many times. The rearrangement links TRBV3-1 to TRBJ2-3; 8 nucleotides align to TRBD2. J gave up 5 bases and V 0 bases, and 7 bases lay outside the gene matches. This CDR3 has 16 residues. Per the germline V gene, CDR1 is LGHDT and CDR2 is YNNKEL (reference sequence). CDR3 amino acids: CASSQDPSGGGDTQYF. CDR3 sequence (DNA): TGTGCCAGCAGCCAAGATCCCAGCGGGGGAGGAGATACGCAGTATTTT.

This clonotype came up many times. This chain uses TRBV12-3 or TRBV12-4 with TRBJ1-4, with unresolved D. Between the trimmed V and J ends, which lost 2 bases and 5 bases, there was a span of 6 bases. The CDR3 has 13 amino acids. CDR3 sequence reads: CASSLFRNEKLFF. In DNA form, the CDR3 reads TGTGCCAGCAGTTTATTCCGAAATGAAAAACTGTTTTTT.

The rearrangement links TRBV20-1 to TRBJ2-3; 7 nucleotides agree with TRBD2. The CDR3 loop spans 13 amino acids. The germline CDR1 and CDR2 sequences are DFQATT and SNEGSKA (reference sequence). V trimming: 5 bases; J trimming: 4 bases; junction bases outside the gene matches: 6. CDR3 amino acids: CSAGGEIADTQYF. CDR3 sequence (DNA): TGCAGTGCTGGGGGGGAAATCGCAGATACGCAGTATTTT.

In this sample, this clonotype turned up many times. This chain links TRBV5-1 with TRBJ1-1, with 10 bases lining up with TRBD1. The germline V gene encodes CDR1 SGHRS and CDR2 YFSETQ. V dropped 6 bases and J dropped 0; count of bases not matched to a gene: 5. The CDR3 spans 15 residues. The CDR3 sequence is CASKGTGEVNTEAFF. For the CDR3, the DNA is TGCGCCAGCAAGGGGACAGGGGAGGTGAACACTGAAGCTTTCTTT.

This clonotype has more than one count but fewer than ten. V gene TRBV11-2 combines with J gene TRBJ1-1, with 7 bases aligning to TRBD1. V gave up 6 bases and J gave up 1 base; unmatched junction bases: 8. CDR1 SGHAT and CDR2 FQNNGV come from the germline V gene. The CDR3 totals 15 residues. CDR3: CASRSPGTANTEAFF. Here the CDR3 DNA reads TGTGCCAGCAGGAGTCCCGGGACAGCGAACACTGAAGCTTTCTTT.

The V call is TRBV4-3, the J call TRBJ1-1, with no clear D. The CDR3 is made up of 14 amino acids. V shed 1 base and J shed 3 bases, with 9 bases lying between them. Germline values: CDR1 LGHNA, CDR2 YSLEER. The CDR3 nucleotides read TGCGCCAGCAGCCAAGTCGACGGACACACTGAAGCTTTCTTT. Protein sequence: CASSQVDGHTEAFF.

Ten or more counts support this clonotype. This chain connects TRBV18 to TRBJ2-5; 9 nucleotides line up with TRBD1. V lost 5 bases to trimming and J lost 5 bases; unmatched junction nucleotides: 15. Germline loops: CDR1 KGHSH, CDR2 LQKENI. There are 17 residues in the CDR3. In nucleotides, the CDR3 is TGTGCCAGCTCATCACTTCCAGCGACAGGGGGTACGGAGACCCAGTACTTC. It is translated as CASSSLPATGGTETQYF.

V and J are TRBV7-9 and TRBJ2-1; 9 nucleotides match TRBD1. CDR1 SEHNR and CDR2 FQNEAQ come from the germline V gene (reference sequence). V lost 5 bases and J lost 5; bases outside the gene matches: 7. The CDR3 length is 15 residues. This CDR3 is CASSTWDREDNEQFF. The CDR3 nucleotides read TGTGCCAGCAGCACCTGGGACAGGGAAGACAATGAGCAGTTCTTC.

In this sample, this clonotype turned up many times. The rearrangement joins TRBV12-3 or TRBV12-4 to TRBJ2-6; 12 nucleotides line up with TRBD2. Unmatched junction bases numbered 3, after V lost 4 bases and J lost 2 bases. The CDR3 consists of 17 residues. The CDR3 loop reads CASSYSSGGAGANVLTF. The CDR3 DNA reads as TGTGCCAGCAGTTACTCTAGCGGGGGGGCTGGGGCCAACGTCCTGACTTTC.

This clonotype has ten or more counts. The V and J genes are TRBV28 and TRBJ2-3, with TRBD2 matching 8 bases. Trimming cost V 4 bases and J 0 bases; bases outside gene matches: 9. The CDR3 consists of 17 residues. The germline V gene encodes CDR1 MDHEN and CDR2 SYDVKM. The CDR3 loop reads CASSYNGGDTSTDTQYF. CDR3 bases: TGTGCCAGCAGTTATAACGGGGGGGACACTAGCACAGATACGCAGTATTTT.

This clonotype appeared many times. Here the CDR3 reads CASSPTRAAGYNEQFF. The CDR3 DNA reads as TGTGCCAGCAGCCCCACCCGGGCAGCGGGCTACAATGAGCAGTTCTTC. This chain uses TRBV7-3 with TRBJ2-1, with D perhaps matching TRBD2 (6 bases). Germline V gene sequence: CDR1 SGHTA, CDR2 FQGTGA. This CDR3 spans 16 amino acids. Trimming shortened V by 5 bases and J by 3 bases, and 17 bases separated the two germline ends.

This clonotype was seen a handful of times. The V and J genes are TRBV9 and TRBJ2-5, with D hard to call. The V gene lost 3 bases and the J gene lost 5 bases, with 8 bases spanning the gap. Germline CDR1 SGDLS, CDR2 YYNGEE. The CDR3 is 12 residues long. The CDR3 is CASSGVGETQYF. The CDR3 nucleotides read TGTGCCAGCAGCGGGGTTGGGGAGACCCAGTACTTC. The full variable domain, completed using reference TRBV9 and TRBJ2-5, is DSGVTQTPKHLITATGQRVTLRCSPRSGDLSVYWYQQSLDQGLQFLIQYYNGEERAKGNILERFSAQQFPDLHSELNLSSLELGDSALYFCASSGVGETQYFGPGTRLLVL.

This clonotype was counted at least ten times. The chain links TRBV5-1 to TRBJ2-2; D uncertain. The CDR3 runs 17 residues. V was trimmed by 0 bases and J by 0 bases, leaving 12 bases between them. Germline V lookup: CDR1 SGHRS, CDR2 YFSETQ. The DNA of the CDR3 is TGCGCCAGCAGCTTGGTAGAAATGAGGACGAACACCGGGGAGCTGTTTTTT. Protein sequence: CASSLVEMRTNTGELFF.

The genes are TRBV20-1 and TRBJ2-4; D possibly matches TRBD1 or TRBD2 (5 bases each). CDR3 size: 13 residues. Germline loops: CDR1 DFQATT, CDR2 SNEGSKA (reference sequence). V gave up 5 bases and J gave up 2 bases, with 10 bases separating them. CDR3 residues: CSAGGPPKNIQYF. CDR3 nucleotides: TGCAGTGCTGGGGGTCCGCCCAAAAACATTCAGTACTTC.

This clonotype was recorded at least ten times. V usage is TRBV9 and J usage is TRBJ2-7, with 9 bases lining up with TRBD2. Germline CDR1 reads SGDLS; CDR2 reads YYNGEE. J lost 3 bases, V lost 0 bases, and 4 bases had no gene match. CDR3 length: 15 residues. This CDR3 is CASSVGGGAIYEQYF. The CDR3 DNA sequence: TGTGCCAGCAGCGTAGGCGGGGGGGCCATCTACGAGCAGTACTTC.

In this sample, this clonotype turned up a few times. CDR3 sequence (DNA): TGTGCCAGCAGCCCCCGGGGCACATCGTATAATTCACCCCTCCACTTT. This encodes CASSPRGTSYNSPLHF. This sequence joins TRBV3-1 and TRBJ1-6; D perhaps matches TRBD1 (5 bases). This CDR3 spans 16 amino acids. The germline V gene has CDR1 LGHDT and CDR2 YNNKEL (reference sequence). Trimming took off 4 bases at V and 4 bases at J, with 14 bases between the two ends.

This clonotype came up many times. The genes are TRBV12-3 or TRBV12-4 and TRBJ2-6; D might be TRBD1 or TRBD2, each matching 5 bases. Deletions cut 5 bases from V and 0 bases from J, with 14 bases between. The CDR3 totals 17 residues. CDR3 sequence reads: CASSPGPGRSGANVLTF. The CDR3 DNA sequence: TGTGCCAGCAGTCCTGGGCCGGGACGCTCTGGGGCCAACGTCCTGACTTTC.